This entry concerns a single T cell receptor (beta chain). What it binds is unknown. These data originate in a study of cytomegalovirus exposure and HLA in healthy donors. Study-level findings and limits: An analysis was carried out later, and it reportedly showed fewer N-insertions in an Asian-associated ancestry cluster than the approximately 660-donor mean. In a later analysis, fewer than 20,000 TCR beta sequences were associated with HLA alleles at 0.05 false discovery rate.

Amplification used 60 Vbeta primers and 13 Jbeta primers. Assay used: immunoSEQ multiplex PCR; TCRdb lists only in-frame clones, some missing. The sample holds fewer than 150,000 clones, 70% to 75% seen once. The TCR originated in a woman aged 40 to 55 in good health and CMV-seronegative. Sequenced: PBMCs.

The CDR3, as DNA: TGTGCCAGCAGCCAAGAAACAGGGGCCGGGGAGCTGTTTTTT. Translating it yields CASSQETGAGELFF. V usage is TRBV4-2 and J usage is TRBJ2-2; 7 nucleotides agree with TRBD1. J was trimmed by 6 bases and V by 0 bases; bases with no gene match: 1. The CDR3 has 14 amino acids. The germline V gene has CDR1 LGHNA and CDR2 YNFKEQ.